These 28 T cell receptor beta chains originate from one sample sequenced in a study of blood T cell repertoires in COVID-19. Repertoires were generated with immunoSEQ multiplex PCR, while TCRdb's copy carries only in-frame clones and drops some. This repertoire shows fewer than 250,000 clones, 86% found once; its top ten account for 3% to 4.5%. Sequencing was done on a sample of PBMCs or T cells enriched from blood (not recorded which). The receptors here all came from a woman between 40 and 55 years old with acute COVID-19.

The V gene is TRBV5-8, the J gene TRBJ2-7; the match to TRBD1 covers 9 bases. V dropped 6 bases and J dropped 0; count of bases not matched to a gene: 7. The V gene's germline CDR1 is SGHTS and CDR2 YDEGEE. CDR3 length: 15 residues. DNA of the CDR3: TGTGCCAGCACCCTGGGACAGGGAAGCTCCTACGAGCAGTACTTC. Residues: CASTLGQGSSYEQYF.

The gene calls are TRBV6-5 and TRBJ2-7, with D unresolved. Germline CDR1 reads MNHEY; CDR2 reads SVGAGI. V was cut by 0 bases and J by 3 bases, with 12 bases left in between. CDR3 length: 15 amino acids. CDR3 DNA sequence: TGTGCCAGCAGTTACTCTTTTGAGAAAGTCTACGAGCAGTACTTC. It codes for CASSYSFEKVYEQYF.

This chain joins TRBV5-4 and TRBJ2-7; weak D call: TRBD1 (5 bases). Germline CDR1 SGHNT, CDR2 YYREEE (reference sequence). The CDR3 totals 16 residues. Between the trimmed V and J ends, which lost 4 bases and 6 bases, there was a span of 23 bases. CDR3 loop: CASSDLGGRGLGEQYF. CDR3 bases: TGTGCCAGCAGCGACCTTGGCGGAAGGGGCCTAGGCGAGCAGTACTTC.

The chain joins TRBV7-8 to TRBJ1-1; no clear D. The CDR3 has 14 amino acids. V was trimmed by 2 bases and J by 0 bases, leaving 7 bases between them. Germline V gene sequence: CDR1 SGHVS, CDR2 FQNEAQ. CDR3 nucleotides: TGTGCCAGCAGCTTAACAACCTTGAACACTGAAGCTTTCTTT. Its protein is CASSLTTLNTEAFF.

The J gene is TRBJ2-7, the V gene TRBV30; D call uncertain. With 3 bases removed from V and 3 bases from J, the gap between germline ends came to 12 bases. The germline gives CDR1 GTSNPN, CDR2 SVGIG (reference sequence). The length of the CDR3 is 13 residues. CDR3 sequence: CAWRGRFYYEQYF. Written as DNA, the CDR3 is TGTGCCTGGAGGGGCAGGTTCTACTACGAGCAGTACTTC. Variable domain in full (rest from reference TRBV30 and TRBJ2-7): SQTIHQWPATLVQPVGSPLSLECTVEGTSNPNLYWYRQAAGRGLQLLFYSVGIGQISSEVPQNLSASRPQDRQFILSSKKLLLSDSGFYLCAWRGRFYYEQYFGPGTRLTVT.

The chain carries TRBV11-2 and TRBJ2-5, with 9 nucleotides matching TRBD2. There are 17 residues in the CDR3. V lost 1 base to trimming and J lost 5 bases; unmatched junction nucleotides: 11. Germline loops: CDR1 SGHAT, CDR2 FQNNGV. CDR3 region: CASSLVWREGRGETQYF. Written as DNA, the CDR3 is TGTGCCAGCAGCTTAGTCTGGCGGGAGGGCCGCGGCGAGACCCAGTACTTC.

The V and J genes are TRBV6-2 or TRBV6-3 and TRBJ1-2; D is possibly TRBD1 (6 bases). Germline CDR1 MNHEY, CDR2 SVGEGT. V lost 4 bases and J lost 5, with 11 bases in between. This CDR3 is 13 amino acids long. The chain's CDR3 is CASSSADSYGYTF. The CDR3 coding sequence is TGTGCCAGCAGTTCCGCGGACAGTTATGGCTACACCTTC.

The rearrangement uses TRBV7-9 and TRBJ2-7, with 7 bases matching TRBD1. Trimming took 4 bases from V and 3 from J; bases not matched to a gene: 6. Germline CDR1 SEHNR, CDR2 FQNEAQ (reference sequence). The CDR3 spans 14 residues. The CDR3 is CASSSRGRSYEQYF. Here the CDR3 DNA reads TGTGCCAGCAGCTCTAGGGGGCGCAGCTACGAGCAGTACTTC.

V and J are TRBV7-2 and TRBJ2-1; possibly TRBD2 for D (6 bases). Trimming took 2 bases from V and 0 from J, leaving 11 bases between them. The CDR3 contains 16 residues. In germline, CDR1 is SGHTA, CDR2 FQGNSA. CDR3 in DNA: TGTGCCAGCAGCTTAAAACTAGCCGGCTCCTACAATGAGCAGTTCTTC. Its protein is CASSLKLAGSYNEQFF.

The chain links TRBV3-1 (or the pseudogene TRBV3-2) to TRBJ1-6, with 8 bases that match TRBD1. V shed 3 bases, J shed 10 bases, and the junction held 5 bases outside the gene matches. The CDR3 spans 14 residues. Germline V CDR1 and CDR2: LGHDT, YNNKEL (reference sequence). The CDR3 region is CASSQRTGTSPLHF. The CDR3 DNA sequence: TGTGCCAGCAGCCAGAGGACAGGGACCTCACCCCTCCACTTT.

The chain couples TRBV10-3 to TRBJ2-7; 14 bases are a match to TRBD2. Germline V gene lookup returns CDR1 ENHRY and CDR2 SYGVKD. The CDR3 consists of 16 residues. V lost 6 bases to trimming and J lost 3 bases; unmatched junction nucleotides: 7. The CDR3 loop reads CAIRGTSGSNNYEQYF. CDR3 DNA: TGTGCCATCAGGGGGACTAGCGGGAGCAACAACTACGAGCAGTACTTC.

Comment on this clone: The same CDR3 also results from other DNA sequences found in this sample. The chain uses TRBV18 and TRBJ2-5, with TRBD2 as a possible D gene (6 bases). Germline-derived CDR1 and CDR2 are KGHSH and LQKENI. There are 14 residues in the CDR3. V lost 3 bases, J lost 4 bases, and 12 bases lay in between. The CDR3: CASSPRAGLETQYF. The DNA of the CDR3 is TGTGCCAGCTCACCTCGGGCGGGACTAGAGACCCAGTACTTC. Complete variable domain (other parts from reference TRBV18 and TRBJ2-5): NAGVMQNPRHLVRRRGQEARLRCSPMKGHSHVYWYRQLPEEGLKFMVYLQKENIIDESGMPKERFSAEFPKEGPSILRIQQVVRGDSAAYFCASSPRAGLETQYFGPGTRLLVL.

V gene TRBV16 combines with J gene TRBJ2-7, with 7 bases that match TRBD2. V was clipped by 0 bases and J by 2 bases; unmatched bases: 4. The germline V gene has CDR1 KGHSY and CDR2 FQNENV. The CDR3 runs to 15 residues. This chain's CDR3 is CASSQSGSGAYEQYF. The CDR3 nucleotides read TGTGCCAGCAGCCAATCAGGCAGCGGGGCCTACGAGCAGTACTTC. Full variable domain (remainder filled in from reference TRBV16 and TRBJ2-7): GEEVAQTPKHLVRGEGQKAKLYCAPIKGHSYVFWYQQVLKNEFKFLISFQNENVFDETGMPKERFSAKCLPNSPCSLEIQATKLEDSAVYFCASSQSGSGAYEQYFGPGTRLTVT.

This chain uses TRBV5-1 with TRBJ1-1; a possible D gene is TRBD1 (5 bases). In germline, CDR1 is SGHRS, CDR2 YFSETQ. This CDR3 is 13 amino acids long. V was trimmed by 2 bases and J by 5 bases, leaving 10 bases between them. The CDR3 reads CASSFQGGTEAFF. The CDR3 nucleotides read TGCGCCAGCAGCTTCCAGGGTGGGACTGAAGCTTTCTTT. The full variable domain, with the rest looked up from reference TRBV5-1 and TRBJ1-1, is KAGVTQTPRYLIKTRGQQVTLSCSPISGHRSVSWYQQTPGQGLQFLFEYFSETQRNKGNFPGRFSGRQFSNSRSEMNVSTLELGDSALYLCASSFQGGTEAFFGQGTRLTVV.

This chain uses TRBV28 with TRBJ2-3; 15 bases agree with TRBD2. This CDR3 has 19 residues. Germline CDR1 MDHEN, CDR2 SYDVKM. V was clipped by 7 bases and J by 2 bases; unmatched bases: 13. The CDR3 loop is CASIPGGTSGRRYTDTQYF. The CDR3 DNA sequence: TGTGCCAGCATTCCCGGGGGGACTAGCGGGAGGAGATACACAGATACGCAGTATTTT.

The V gene is TRBV6-5, the J gene TRBJ1-1, with D possibly being TRBD1 (6 bases). The V end was cut by 6 bases, the J end by 6 bases, with 17 bases between. CDR1 MNHEY and CDR2 SVGAGI come from the germline V gene. The CDR3 spans 14 residues. In nucleotides, the CDR3 is TGTGCCAGCAGCACGGACTTGGGGGGGCCTGAAGCTTTCTTT. This translates into CASSTDLGGPEAFF.

The V call is TRBV7-2, the J call TRBJ1-5, with 9 bases aligning to TRBD1. The trim removed 2 bases at V and 6 bases at J, leaving 5 bases unmatched. The CDR3 runs 15 residues. CDR1 is SGHTA and CDR2 is FQGNSA in the germline V gene. Here the CDR3 reads CASSLRTGDGQPQHF. For the CDR3, the DNA is TGTGCCAGCAGCTTACGGACAGGGGATGGTCAGCCCCAGCATTTT.

The chain recombines TRBV10-3 with TRBJ2-3; TRBD2 aligns across 10 bases. The CDR3 has 15 amino acids. The V and J ends lost 4 bases and 6 bases, in that order; junction bases with no gene match: 7. Per germline, CDR1 ENHRY and CDR2 SYGVKD. The CDR3 loop reads CAISALAGVGDTQYF. CDR3 nucleotides: TGTGCCATCAGTGCTCTAGCGGGAGTTGGCGATACGCAGTATTTT.

The sample holds one count of this clone. As DNA, the CDR3 is TGTGCCAGCCTCATAGGGGACTACCGGGAAGAAGCTTTCTTT. This gives the protein CASLIGDYREEAFF. The chain joins TRBV28 to TRBJ1-1; weak D call: TRBD1 (5 bases). The germline CDR1 and CDR2 sequences are MDHEN and SYDVKM. The CDR3 contains 14 residues. V was shortened by 8 bases and J by 8 bases, with 21 bases between the two germline ends.

The chain combines TRBV19 with TRBJ1-2; D not resolved. CDR1 is LNHDA, CDR2 SQIVND, per germline (reference sequence). V gave up 4 bases and J gave up 8 bases, with 20 bases separating them. The CDR3 spans 15 residues. The CDR3 is CASSNQEPHLGGYTF. CDR3 in DNA: TGTGCCAGTAGTAACCAAGAACCCCATCTAGGCGGCTACACCTTC.

The V gene is TRBV27, the J gene TRBJ2-7; a possible D gene is TRBD2 (6 bases). Trimming pared 5 bases from V and 5 bases from J, leaving 16 bases between. Germline CDR1 is MNHEY and CDR2 is SMNVEV (reference sequence). The CDR3 extends over 14 amino acids. CDR3 sequence: CASSPGTLIHEQYF. The CDR3 DNA reads TGTGCCAGCAGTCCCGGGACTCTCATCCACGAGCAGTACTTC.

The genes are TRBV3-1 (or the pseudogene TRBV3-2) and TRBJ1-4, with TRBD1 matching over 7 bases. Germline trimming cut 5 bases from V and 8 bases from J; bases unmatched to any gene: 14. The CDR3 consists of 16 residues. Germline values: CDR1 LGHDT, CDR2 YNNKEL (reference sequence). In DNA, the CDR3 is TGTGCCAGCAGCATGGGACAGATTACCCGCGGGGAAAAACTGTTTTTT. It encodes CASSMGQITRGEKLFF.

This rearrangement joins TRBV9 to TRBJ2-5, with TRBD2 as a possible D gene (5 bases). Trimming shortened V by 0 bases and J by 5 bases, and 8 bases separated the two germline ends. Germline V gene lookup returns CDR1 SGDLS and CDR2 YYNGEE. The CDR3 has 13 amino acids. The CDR3 DNA sequence: TGTGCCAGCAGCGTAGATCCGGGGGAGACCCAGTACTTC. Protein: CASSVDPGETQYF.

The genes are TRBV11-2 and TRBJ1-1, with D perhaps TRBD1 (5 bases). CDR1 and CDR2 (germline): SGHAT, FQNNGV. The V end was cut by 1 base, the J end by 2 bases, with 5 bases between. The CDR3 extends over 13 amino acids. Here the CDR3 reads CASSLGTNTEAFF. DNA for the CDR3: TGTGCCAGCAGCTTAGGGACAAACACTGAAGCTTTCTTT. The variable domain in full, with the rest retrieved from reference TRBV11-2 and TRBJ1-1, is EAGVAQSPRYKIIEKRQSVAFWCNPISGHATLYWYQQILGQGPKLLIQFQNNGVVDDSQLPKDRFSAERLKGVDSTLKIQPAKLEDSAVYLCASSLGTNTEAFFGQGTRLTVV.

This chain connects TRBV4-2 to TRBJ1-4; no definite D call. CDR3 length: 15 residues. Trimming took off 6 bases at V and 4 bases at J, with 15 bases between the two ends. Germline assignment: CDR1 LGHNA and CDR2 YNFKEQ. In DNA, the CDR3 is TGTGCCAGCAGGCCAATCGAGGAGTATAATGAAAAACTGTTTTTT. Protein: CASRPIEEYNEKLFF.

The V and J genes are TRBV28 and TRBJ1-1, with D possibly matching TRBD1 (6 bases). The CDR3 sequence is 13 residues long. Germline assignment: CDR1 MDHEN and CDR2 SYDVKM. Trimming cost V 1 base and J 7 bases, with 10 bases left between them. The CDR3 DNA follows: TGTGCCAGCAGTTTATTTGGCAGGGGTGAAGCTTTCTTT. Encoded protein: CASSLFGRGEAFF.

This clone was found a few times. The CDR3 nucleotides read TGTGCCAGCAGCAAAGGACGGACAAATTCACCCCTCCACTTT. Residues: CASSKGRTNSPLHF. The chain carries TRBV7-3 and TRBJ1-6; tentative D call: TRBD1 (5 bases). This CDR3 region has 14 residues. V was clipped by 5 bases and J by 7 bases, with 12 bases between them. Germline V gene lookup returns CDR1 SGHTA and CDR2 FQGTGA.

The chain has TRBV6-2 or TRBV6-3 and TRBJ2-5; 15 nucleotides line up with TRBD2. The CDR3 consists of 18 residues. CDR1 is MNHEY and CDR2 is SVGEGT in the germline V gene. Trimming at V came to 6 bases and at J to 4 bases, leaving 12 bases not matched to a gene. CDR3 in DNA: TGTGCCAGCAGCCAGGGACTAGCGGGAGGTGAGGGAAGAGAGACCCAGTACTTC. This translates into CASSQGLAGGEGRETQYF.